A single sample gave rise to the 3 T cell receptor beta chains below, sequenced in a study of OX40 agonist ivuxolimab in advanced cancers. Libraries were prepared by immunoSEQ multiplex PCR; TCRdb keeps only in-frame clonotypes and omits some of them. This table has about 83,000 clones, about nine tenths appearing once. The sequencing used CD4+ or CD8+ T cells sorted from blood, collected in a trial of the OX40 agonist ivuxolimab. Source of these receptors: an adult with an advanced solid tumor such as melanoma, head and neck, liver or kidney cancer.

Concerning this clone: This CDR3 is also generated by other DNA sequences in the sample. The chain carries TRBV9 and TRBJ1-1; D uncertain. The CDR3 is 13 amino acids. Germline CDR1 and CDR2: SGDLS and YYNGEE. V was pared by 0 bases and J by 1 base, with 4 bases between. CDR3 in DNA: TGTGCCAGCAGCGTAGGGAGGAACACTGAAGCTTTCTTT. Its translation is CASSVGRNTEAFF.

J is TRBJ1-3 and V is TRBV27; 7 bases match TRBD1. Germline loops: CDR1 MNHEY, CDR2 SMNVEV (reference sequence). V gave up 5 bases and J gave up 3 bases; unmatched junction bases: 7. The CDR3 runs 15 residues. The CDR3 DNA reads TGTGCCAGCAGTCCCCAACAGGGGTTTGGAAACACCATATATTTT. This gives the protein CASSPQQGFGNTIYF.

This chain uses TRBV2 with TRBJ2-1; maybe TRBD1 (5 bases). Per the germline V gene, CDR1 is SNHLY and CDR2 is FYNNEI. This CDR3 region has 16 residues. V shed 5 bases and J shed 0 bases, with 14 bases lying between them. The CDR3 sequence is CASSTPGHSSYNEQFF. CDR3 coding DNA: TGTGCCAGCAGTACCCCAGGACACAGCTCCTACAATGAGCAGTTCTTC.